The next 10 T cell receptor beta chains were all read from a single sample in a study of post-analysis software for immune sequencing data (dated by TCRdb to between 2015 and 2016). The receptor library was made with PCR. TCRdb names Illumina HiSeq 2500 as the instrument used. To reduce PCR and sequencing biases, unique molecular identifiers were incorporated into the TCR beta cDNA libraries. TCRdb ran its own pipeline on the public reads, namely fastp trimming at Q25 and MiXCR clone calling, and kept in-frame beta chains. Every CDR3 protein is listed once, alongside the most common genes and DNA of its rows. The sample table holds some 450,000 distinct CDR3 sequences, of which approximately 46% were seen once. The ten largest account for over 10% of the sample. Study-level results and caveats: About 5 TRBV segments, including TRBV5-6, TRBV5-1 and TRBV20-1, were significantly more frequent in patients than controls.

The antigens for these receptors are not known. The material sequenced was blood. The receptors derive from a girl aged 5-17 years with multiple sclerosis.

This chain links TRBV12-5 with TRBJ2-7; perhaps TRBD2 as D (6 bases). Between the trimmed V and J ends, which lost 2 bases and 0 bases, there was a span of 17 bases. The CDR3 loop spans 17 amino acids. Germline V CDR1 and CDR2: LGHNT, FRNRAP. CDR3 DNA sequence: TGTGCTAGTGGTTTGCCAATGGGTTGGAGGGGCTCCTACGAGCAGTACTTC. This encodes CASGLPMGWRGSYEQYF.

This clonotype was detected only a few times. As DNA, the CDR3 is TGCAGCGTTGTTTTCGTTTGGGGGTCTGGCTACACCTTC. Amino acid sequence: CSVVFVWGSGYTF. The V call is TRBV29-1, the J call TRBJ1-2, with TRBD1 as a possible D gene (5 bases). The V and J ends lost 4 bases and 7 bases respectively, with 16 bases between them. This CDR3 region has 13 residues. Germline V lookup: CDR1 SQVTM, CDR2 ANQGSEA. The variable domain in full, completed from reference TRBV29-1 and TRBJ1-2, reads SAVISQKPSRDICQRGTSLTIQCQVDSQVTMMFWYRQQPGQSLTLIATANQGSEATYESGFVIDKFPISRPNLTFSTLTVSNMSPEDSSIYLCSVVFVWGSGYTFGSGTRLTVV.

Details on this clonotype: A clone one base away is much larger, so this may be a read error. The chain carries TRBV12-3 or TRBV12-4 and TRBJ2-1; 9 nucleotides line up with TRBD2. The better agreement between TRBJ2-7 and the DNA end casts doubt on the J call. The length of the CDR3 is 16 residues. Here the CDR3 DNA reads TGTGCCAGCAGGACTAGCGGTAGCTATTCCTACAATGAGCAGTACTTC. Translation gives CASRTSGSYSYNEQYF.

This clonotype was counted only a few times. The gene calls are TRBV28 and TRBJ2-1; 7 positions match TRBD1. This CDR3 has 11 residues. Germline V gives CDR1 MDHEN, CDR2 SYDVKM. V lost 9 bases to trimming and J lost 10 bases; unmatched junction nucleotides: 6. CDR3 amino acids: CASGQGEEQFF. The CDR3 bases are TGTGCCAGTGGGCAGGGGGAGGAGCAGTTCTTC.

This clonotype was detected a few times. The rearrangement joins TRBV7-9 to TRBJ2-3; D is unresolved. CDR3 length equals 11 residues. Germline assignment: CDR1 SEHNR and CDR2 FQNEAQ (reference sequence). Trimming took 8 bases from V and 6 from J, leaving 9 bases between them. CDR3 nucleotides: TGTGCCAGCGAGGTCGGGGATACGCAGTATTTT. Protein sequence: CASEVGDTQYF.

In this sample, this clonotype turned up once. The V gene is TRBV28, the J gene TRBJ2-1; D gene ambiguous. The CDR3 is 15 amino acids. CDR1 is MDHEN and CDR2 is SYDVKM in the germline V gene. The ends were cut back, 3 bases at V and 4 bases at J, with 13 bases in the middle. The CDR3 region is CASSFKFLLYNEQFF. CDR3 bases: TGTGCCAGCAGTTTTAAGTTCCTACTATACAATGAGCAGTTCTTC.

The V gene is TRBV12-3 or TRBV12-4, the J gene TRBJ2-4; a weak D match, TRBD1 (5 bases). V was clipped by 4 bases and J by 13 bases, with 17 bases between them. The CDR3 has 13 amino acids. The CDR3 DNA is TGTGCCAGCAGTTCCACAGGTTACTACGAACAGTACTTC. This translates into CASSSTGYYEQYF.

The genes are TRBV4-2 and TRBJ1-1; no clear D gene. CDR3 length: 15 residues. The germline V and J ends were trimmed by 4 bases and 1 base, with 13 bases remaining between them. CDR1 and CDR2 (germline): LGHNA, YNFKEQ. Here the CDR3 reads CASSLNTKANTEAFF. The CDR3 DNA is TGTGCCAGCAGCCTTAACACAAAAGCGAACACTGAAGCTTTCTTT.

CDR3 DNA: TGTGCCAGCAGCCCTTTAGTCGAGGGTGAGCAGTTCTTC. Protein product: CASSPLVEGEQFF. This chain uses TRBV11-2 with TRBJ2-1; a possible D gene is TRBD2 (5 bases). The V and J ends lost 5 bases and 9 bases respectively, with 14 bases between them. The CDR3 sequence is 13 residues long. Germline-derived CDR1 and CDR2 are SGHAT and FQNNGV.

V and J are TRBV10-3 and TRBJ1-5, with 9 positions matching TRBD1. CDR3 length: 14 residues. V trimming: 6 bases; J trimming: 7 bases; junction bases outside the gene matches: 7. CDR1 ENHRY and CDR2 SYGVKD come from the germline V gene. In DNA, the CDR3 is TGTGCCATCAGCCGGGACAGGGTCGGACAGCCCCAGCATTTT. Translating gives CAISRDRVGQPQHF.